This is a list of T cell receptor beta chains from one sample in a study of OX40 agonist ivuxolimab in advanced cancers. Only in-frame clones appear in the TCRdb table, and some are missing; sequencing was by immunoSEQ multiplex PCR. The table records fewer than 90,000 clones, about 90% of them present only once. This specimen consisted of CD4+ or CD8+ T cells sorted from blood, obtained in a trial of the OX40 agonist ivuxolimab. These receptors all come from an adult with an advanced solid tumor such as melanoma, head and neck, liver or kidney cancer. Both conserved end residues are part of each CDR3. D genes are given only for firm matches. Clone sizes are given selectively: once, few, many, or a class where the clone is expanded.

CDR3 protein,CDR3 DNA,V gene,D gene,J gene,clone size
CASSSENIQYF,TGTGCCAGCTCCTCCGAAAACATTCAGTACTTC,TRBV2,-,TRBJ2-4,-
CASSFGTSGPYEQYF,TGTGCCAGCAGCTTTGGGACTAGCGGCCCCTACGAGCAGTACTTC,TRBV7-6,TRBD2,TRBJ2-7,-
CASSLGLPGRTDTQYF,TGTGCCAGCAGTTTAGGGTTGCCGGGACGCACAGATACGCAGTATTTT,TRBV27,-,TRBJ2-3,-
CASSLGNGRTYNEQFF,TGTGCCAGCAGCTTAGGGAACGGGAGAACCTACAATGAGCAGTTCTTC,TRBV11-2,-,TRBJ2-1,-
CASTIGTGGDQPQHF,TGCGCCAGCACCATAGGGACAGGGGGCGATCAGCCCCAGCATTTT,TRBV23-1,TRBD1,TRBJ1-5,-
CASSLWTGGTGSYEQYF,TGTGCCAGCAGTTTATGGACGGGGGGGACAGGATCCTACGAGCAGTACTTC,TRBV28,-,TRBJ2-7,-
CASRQGGNQPQHF,TGTGCCAGCAGACAGGGGGGCAATCAGCCCCAGCATTTT,TRBV28,TRBD1,TRBJ1-5,few
CASGLASLLETQYF,TGTGCTAGTGGTTTGGCATCTCTTTTAGAGACCCAGTACTTC,TRBV12-5,-,TRBJ2-5,once
CASSSQFRAAAFF,TGTGCCAGCAGCTCTCAGTTCCGGGCCGCCGCTTTCTTT,TRBV28,-,TRBJ1-1,-
CAISRGGAGTGELFF,TGTGCCATCAGTCGCGGGGGCGCGGGCACCGGGGAGCTGTTTTTT,TRBV10-3,-,TRBJ2-2,-
CASSLAGQGSGANVLTF,TGTGCCAGCAGCTTAGCTGGGCAGGGATCTGGGGCCAACGTCCTGACTTTC,TRBV11-2,-,TRBJ2-6,-
CASRSQGGLVPNEQYF,TGTGCCAGTAGGAGCCAAGGCGGACTAGTACCGAACGAGCAGTACTTC,TRBV19,TRBD2,TRBJ2-7,-
CASSVDDYTGELFF,TGTGCCAGCAGCGTAGATGACTACACCGGGGAGCTGTTTTTT,TRBV9,-,TRBJ2-2,-
CASSLSGSFPYEQYF,TGTGCCAGCAGCTTATCCGGGAGTTTCCCCTACGAGCAGTACTTC,TRBV5-4,-,TRBJ2-7,-
CASQVEREGTKETQYF,TGTGCCAGCCAAGTTGAGAGGGAAGGGACGAAAGAGACCCAGTACTTC,TRBV2,-,TRBJ2-5,-
CASRSGLVGENEQFF,TGTGCCAGCAGATCCGGACTAGTGGGAGAAAATGAGCAGTTCTTC,TRBV6-6,TRBD2,TRBJ2-1,-
CASSQDIVSSGRGSGANVLTF,TGCGCCAGCAGCCAAGATATCGTGTCTAGCGGGAGGGGCTCTGGGGCCAACGTCCTGACTTTC,TRBV4-3,TRBD2,TRBJ2-6,-
CASTATVPLYGYTF,TGTGCCAGCACCGCGACAGTTCCACTATATGGCTACACCTTC,TRBV5-8,-,TRBJ1-2,-
CASRASDTQYF,TGTGCCAGCAGGGCCTCAGATACGCAGTATTTT,TRBV13,-,TRBJ2-3,-
CASSQGSGLSSYEQYF,TGCGCCAGCAGCCAAGGTTCAGGGCTAAGCTCCTACGAGCAGTACTTC,TRBV4-1,-,TRBJ2-7,-
CASSYQPRRGGGYTF,TGTGCCAGCAGTTACCAACCCCGGAGGGGGGGAGGCTACACCTTC,TRBV6-5,-,TRBJ1-2,once
CAIRLGQGAYEQYF,TGTGCCATCAGACTAGGACAGGGAGCCTACGAGCAGTACTTC,TRBV10-3,TRBD1,TRBJ2-7,-
CASSAESSATQYF,TGTGCCAGCAGCGCAGAGTCCTCCGCGACCCAGTACTTC,TRBV9,-,TRBJ2-5,once
CASSLAVAYNEQFF,TGTGCCAGCAGCTTAGCGGTAGCCTACAATGAGCAGTTCTTC,TRBV13,-,TRBJ2-1,-
CASSYFGTGSGNTIYF,TGTGCCAGCAGTTACTTCGGGACTGGCTCTGGAAACACCATATATTTT,TRBV6-5,-,TRBJ1-3,-
CASSVYSNQPQHF,TGCGCCAGCAGTGTTTATAGCAATCAGCCCCAGCATTTT,TRBV10-2,-,TRBJ1-5,-
CASSIGGTTGELFF,TGTGCCAGTAGTATAGGGGGTACCACCGGGGAGCTGTTTTTT,TRBV19,-,TRBJ2-2,-
CASSSTGGNSPLHF,TGTGCCAGCAGCTCCACAGGGGGCAATTCACCCCTCCACTTT,TRBV7-9,TRBD1,TRBJ1-6,-
CASSLALSGNYEQYF,TGTGCCAGCAGCCTAGCGCTTTCAGGAAACTACGAGCAGTACTTC,TRBV7-9,-,TRBJ2-7,-
CASSLASGSVKETQYF,TGTGCCAGCAGCTTAGCTAGCGGGAGTGTTAAAGAGACCCAGTACTTC,TRBV7-2,TRBD2,TRBJ2-5,once
CASSSMGGTQETQYF,TGTGCCAGCAGCTCCATGGGCGGGACACAAGAGACCCAGTACTTC,TRBV7-2,-,TRBJ2-5,-
CAILSGGMNTEAFF,TGTGCCATCTTATCTGGGGGAATGAACACTGAAGCTTTCTTT,TRBV19,-,TRBJ1-1,once
CASSLGTGVPYEQYF,TGTGCCAGCAGTCTAGGGACAGGAGTCCCTTACGAGCAGTACTTC,TRBV27,TRBD1,TRBJ2-7,-
CATRVERAPQETQYF,TGTGCCACCAGGGTTGAGAGGGCACCCCAAGAGACCCAGTACTTC,TRBV15,-,TRBJ2-5,few
CASSLGFLAGVGTGELFF,TGTGCCAGCAGTTTAGGGTTTCTAGCGGGAGTTGGGACCGGGGAGCTGTTTTTT,TRBV5-4,TRBD2,TRBJ2-2,-
CAIRGQGTETQYF,TGTGCCATCAGGGGACAGGGAACAGAGACCCAGTACTTC,TRBV10-3,TRBD1,TRBJ2-5,-
CASSLNRRQQFF,TGTGCCAGCAGCTTAAATAGGCGTCAGCAGTTCTTC,TRBV7-9,-,TRBJ2-1,-
CASSLPTGYHYGYTF,TGTGCCAGCTCACTTCCGACAGGATACCACTATGGCTACACCTTC,TRBV18,-,TRBJ1-2,-
CASSEVGQGNQPQHF,TGTGCCAGCTCCGAGGTTGGACAGGGAAATCAGCCCCAGCATTTT,TRBV6-4,TRBD1,TRBJ1-5,-
CASSQGWPNSQETQYF,TGCGCCAGCAGCCAAGGTTGGCCTAATTCACAAGAGACCCAGTACTTC,TRBV4-1,-,TRBJ2-5,once
CASSGTLGGAVGTGELFF,TGTGCCAGCAGTGGGACATTGGGGGGAGCAGTGGGTACCGGGGAGCTGTTTTTT,TRBV28,-,TRBJ2-2,once
CASSGRGAETQYF,TGTGCCAGCAGTGGCCGAGGGGCAGAGACCCAGTACTTC,TRBV6-1,-,TRBJ2-5,-
CASIDRDREAGRACREQYF,TGCGCCAGCATAGACCGGGACAGAGAGGCCGGGAGGGCCTGTCGCGAGCAGTACTTC,TRBV5-1,-,TRBJ2-7,-
CASSHGSGRAFYEQLF,TGCGCCAGCAGCCATGGCAGCGGGAGGGCCTTTTATGAGCAGCTCTTC,TRBV4-3,TRBD2,TRBJ2-1,-
CASSLERFSSGNTIYF,TGTGCCAGCAGCTTAGAGCGATTTAGCTCTGGAAACACCATATATTTT,TRBV11-2,-,TRBJ1-3,-
CAIKRTSGRARADTQYF,TGTGCCATCAAAAGGACTAGCGGGAGGGCGAGGGCAGATACGCAGTATTTT,TRBV10-3,TRBD2,TRBJ2-3,once
CASSLVGEVGAFF,TGTGCCAGCAGCTTAGTGGGGGAGGTAGGAGCTTTCTTT,TRBV7-9,-,TRBJ1-1,few
CASSGSRNGNQPQHF,TGTGCCAGCAGTGGTTCCCGCAATGGCAATCAGCCCCAGCATTTT,TRBV2,-,TRBJ1-5,-
CASEGGLDGEAFF,TGTGCCAGCGAAGGGGGACTGGACGGTGAAGCTTTCTTT,TRBV21-1,-,TRBJ1-1,-
CATSRDRTKEETQYF,TGTGCCACCAGCAGAGACCGGACCAAAGAGGAGACCCAGTACTTC,TRBV15,-,TRBJ2-5,-
CASSQIPGQSSYEQYF,TGCGCCAGCAGCCAAATACCGGGACAGAGCTCCTACGAGCAGTACTTC,TRBV4-1,TRBD1,TRBJ2-7,-
CASSSHGGTTEAFF,TGTGCCAGCAGTTCTCACGGGGGCACCACTGAAGCTTTCTTT,TRBV6-5,-,TRBJ1-1,-
CASSFSVRVYPYEQYF,TGTGCCAGCAGCTTTTCGGTCAGGGTCTACCCCTACGAGCAGTACTTC,TRBV7-2,-,TRBJ2-7,-
CASSTTGGTGYTF,TGTGCCAGCAGTACAACAGGGGGCACTGGCTACACCTTC,TRBV6-6,TRBD1,TRBJ1-2,-
CASSSTSGSTDTQYF,TGTGCCAGTTCGTCGACTAGCGGGAGTACAGATACGCAGTATTTT,TRBV19,TRBD2,TRBJ2-3,-
CASSDSPGWGVSTDTQYF,TGTGCCAGCAGTGATTCCCCAGGGTGGGGGGTTAGCACAGATACGCAGTATTTT,TRBV6-1,-,TRBJ2-3,-
CATSWEIRVNTEAFF,TGTGCCACCAGCTGGGAGATTAGGGTGAACACTGAAGCTTTCTTT,TRBV15,-,TRBJ1-1,-